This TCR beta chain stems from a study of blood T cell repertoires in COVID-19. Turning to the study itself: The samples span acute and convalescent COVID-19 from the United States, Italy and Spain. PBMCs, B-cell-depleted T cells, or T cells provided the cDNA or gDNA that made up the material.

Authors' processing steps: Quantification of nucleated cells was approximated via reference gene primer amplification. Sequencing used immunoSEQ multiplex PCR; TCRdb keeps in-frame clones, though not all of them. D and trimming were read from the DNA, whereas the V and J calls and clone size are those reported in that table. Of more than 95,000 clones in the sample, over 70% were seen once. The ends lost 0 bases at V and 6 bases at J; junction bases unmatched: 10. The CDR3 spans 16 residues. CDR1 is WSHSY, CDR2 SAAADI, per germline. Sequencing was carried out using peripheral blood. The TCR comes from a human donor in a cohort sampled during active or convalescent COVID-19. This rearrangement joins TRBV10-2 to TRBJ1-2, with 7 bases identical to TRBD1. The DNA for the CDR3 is TGCGCCAGCAGTGAGTCGAAAGAGGGGGCTTGGAATGGCTACACCTTC. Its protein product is CASSESKEGAWNGYTF.